The clone carrying this T cell receptor (beta chain) was counted between two and nine times. Its antigen is still unknown. Specified time point: newly diagnosed GD, antithyroid drugs for less than 3 months. From PBMCs, RNA was extracted and then used to make the TCR library. Arm-PCR of CDR3 regions and iRepertoire HTBI primers were used to build TCR beta libraries. Methods used by the authors: Spanning all samples, the identified segments comprised roughly 66 TRBV and around 15 TRBJ. One entry per CDR3 protein, called by TCRdb with MiXCR from the multiplex PCR reads. The V and J calls, along with clone size, are taken from TCRdb and not from the paper's own processing. The sample carries hundreds of thousands of distinct CDR3 sequences, 15% recorded once. These data come from a study of regulatory T cells in long-lasting Graves disease. Study information: For under 3 months, newly diagnosed Graves' patients had been taking antithyroid drugs. General study results and limits: It was in persistent disease that TRBV28, TRBJ1-2 and TRBJ2-5 were favored.

V shed 5 bases and J shed 5 bases, with 13 bases lying between them. The germline V gene encodes CDR1 MNHNS and CDR2 SASEGT. The CDR3 is made up of 14 amino acids. This receptor was taken from a female donor with Graves disease. This chain links TRBV6-1 with TRBJ2-1, with a weak D call TRBD1 (7 bases). Sequenced material: peripheral blood mononuclear cells (PBMCs), taken at new diagnosis, from a patient treated with antithyroid drugs. CDR3 loop: CASSRTGEDNEQFF. In DNA form, the CDR3 reads TGTGCCAGCAGTCGAACAGGGGAGGACAATGAGCAGTTCTTC.